This T cell receptor beta chain appears in the sequencing data of a study of blood T cell repertoires in COVID-19. CDR3 size: 14 residues. The germline V and J ends were trimmed by 3 bases and 5 bases, with 14 bases remaining between them. Germline CDR1 and CDR2: SGDLS and YYNGEE. This clone was seen at least ten times. This CDR3 is also generated by other DNA sequences in the sample. The assay was immunoSEQ multiplex PCR, and TCRdb's table has in-frame clones only and misses some. The sample yields 400,000 or so clones, nearly 90% seen once. Sequencing input: PBMCs or T cells enriched from blood (not recorded which). The rearrangement links TRBV9 to TRBJ1-1; weak D call: TRBD1 (6 bases). The source of this sequence is a woman in her forties with acute COVID-19. The CDR3 loop reads CASSAQQGGTEAFF. The CDR3 nucleotides read TGTGCCAGCAGCGCCCAACAGGGTGGTACTGAAGCTTTCTTT.